This entry lists 21 T cell receptor beta chains sequenced from one sample in a study of cytomegalovirus exposure and HLA in healthy donors. This PCR relied on a set of 60 Vbeta primers and 13 Jbeta primers. Assay: immunoSEQ multiplex PCR; the TCRdb copy retains only in-frame clones and omits some. Seen here are about 200,000 clones, approximately 81% observed once, and the top ten hold 2.9%. The sequenced material came from PBMCs. Receptors were obtained from a man aged 25-45 years in good health and CMV-seronegative.

This chain joins TRBV6-4 and TRBJ2-3, with 12 nucleotides matching TRBD2. The CDR3 extends over 15 amino acids. V shed 4 bases, J shed 1 base, and the junction held 0 bases outside the gene matches. Per the germline V gene, CDR1 is MRHNA and CDR2 is SNTAGT. CDR3 coding DNA: TGTGCCAGCAGTGGACTAGCGGGGGGCACAGATACGCAGTATTTT. This translates into CASSGLAGGTDTQYF.

V usage is TRBV19 and J usage is TRBJ2-5; 7 positions agree with TRBD1. CDR1 is LNHDA and CDR2 is SQIVND in the germline V gene (reference sequence). The CDR3 contains 15 residues. J gave up 5 bases and V 10 bases, and 16 bases lay outside the gene matches. As DNA, the CDR3 is TGTGCCACTCGGGACAGAACAGCCGGGGAGGAGACCCAGTACTTC. This encodes CATRDRTAGEETQYF.

This clone was counted only a few times. Written as DNA, the CDR3 is TGTGCCAGCAGGCAACCCGGGACAGGGGCGGATGGCTACACCTTC. Its protein is CASRQPGTGADGYTF. V is TRBV6-1 and J is TRBJ1-2; 10 bases are a match to TRBD1. This CDR3 comprises 15 residues. The germline V gene encodes CDR1 MNHNS and CDR2 SASEGT. V trimming: 6 bases; J trimming: 6 bases; junction bases outside the gene matches: 10.

The rearrangement joins TRBV5-6 to TRBJ2-5, with D possibly matching TRBD1 (5 bases). The V end lost 4 bases, the J end lost 0 bases, and 16 bases lay between the germline ends. The CDR3 covers 16 residues. The germline V gene has CDR1 SGHDT and CDR2 YYEEEE. The CDR3 spells CASSRPQGMYQETQYF. In DNA form, the CDR3 reads TGTGCCAGCAGCAGACCGCAGGGCATGTACCAAGAGACCCAGTACTTC. The complete variable domain, with remaining parts taken from reference TRBV5-6 and TRBJ2-5, reads DAGVTQSPTHLIKTRGQQVTLRCSPKSGHDTVSWYQQALGQGPQFIFQYYEEEERQRGNFPDRFSGHQFPNYSSELNVNALLLGDSALYLCASSRPQGMYQETQYFGPGTRLLVL.

Of note for this clone: An end of the junction differs from the germline gene, which may be a read error. The chain couples TRBV7-7 to TRBJ2-1; 12 nucleotides agree with TRBD2. CDR3 length equals 16 residues. Per germline, CDR1 SSHAT and CDR2 FNYEAQ (reference sequence). CDR3 amino acids: CASSLTLAGGHNEQFF. In DNA form, the CDR3 reads TGTGCTAGCAGCTTGACACTAGCGGGGGGTCACAATGAGCAGTTCTTC.

V usage is TRBV15 and J usage is TRBJ2-1; 14 bases are a match to TRBD2. Germline V lookup: CDR1 LNHNV, CDR2 YYDKDF (reference sequence). V was clipped by 5 bases and J by 7 bases; unmatched bases: 4. This CDR3 has 15 residues. This CDR3 is CATSRTSGGSNEQFF. The CDR3 DNA reads as TGTGCCACCAGCCGGACTAGCGGGGGGAGTAATGAGCAGTTCTTC.

The J gene is TRBJ2-3, the V gene TRBV16; maybe TRBD1 (5 bases). CDR3 size: 21 residues. CDR1 is KGHSY and CDR2 is FQNENV in the germline V gene. The germline V and J ends were trimmed by 0 bases and 4 bases, with 29 bases remaining between them. The CDR3 DNA sequence: TGTGCCAGCAGCCAATCTCCCCAGGGTCCTAGAGACCCCTACCGATCAGATACGCAGTATTTT. This codes for CASSQSPQGPRDPYRSDTQYF.

The chain couples TRBV2 to TRBJ1-2, with TRBD1 matching 8 bases. The CDR3 consists of 15 residues. V trimming: 6 bases; J trimming: 2 bases; junction bases outside the gene matches: 8. CDR1 SNHLY and CDR2 FYNNEI come from the germline V gene. CDR3 protein: CASSINRGTNYGYTF. CDR3 sequence (DNA): TGTGCCAGCAGCATCAACAGGGGGACCAACTATGGCTACACCTTC.

V gene TRBV7-9 combines with J gene TRBJ1-6, with D unresolved. Germline V gene data show CDR1 as SEHNR and CDR2 as FQNEAQ (reference sequence). The V end lost 2 bases, the J end lost 7 bases, and 9 bases lay between the germline ends. CDR3 length: 14 residues. CDR3 region: CASSLSTDNSPLHF. The CDR3 DNA follows: TGTGCCAGCAGCTTAAGTACAGACAATTCACCCCTCCACTTT.

CDR3 nucleotide sequence: TGTGCCAGCAGCTTGGCTTCGGGACAACTGAACACTGAAGCTTTCTTT. Amino acid sequence: CASSLASGQLNTEAFF. The chain employs TRBV5-4 and TRBJ1-1, with TRBD1 as a possible D gene (6 bases). Germline V gives CDR1 SGHNT, CDR2 YYREEE (reference sequence). Trimming shortened V by 0 bases and J by 0 bases, and 12 bases separated the two germline ends. The CDR3 is 16 residues long. Filled out from reference TRBV5-4 and TRBJ1-1, the complete variable domain reads ETGVTQSPTHLIKTRGQQVTLRCSSQSGHNTVSWYQQALGQGPQFIFQYYREEENGRGNFPPRFSGLQFPNYSSELNVNALELDDSALYLCASSLASGQLNTEAFFGQGTRLTVV.

For this clone: At one end the junction does not follow the germline gene, possibly because of a read error. The chain recombines TRBV7-7 with TRBJ1-6; 7 bases are a match to TRBD1. There are 17 residues in the CDR3. Germline assignment: CDR1 SSHAT and CDR2 FNYEAQ (reference sequence). The CDR3 nucleotides read TGTGCTAGCAGCTTAGCGCGAGTAAGGGGGCGCGGGTCACCCCTCCACTTT. Protein sequence: CASSLARVRGRGSPLHF.

V and J are TRBV7-9 and TRBJ1-3, with 7 bases identical to TRBD1. This CDR3 region has 17 residues. J lost 0 bases, V lost 4 bases, and 9 bases had no gene match. The germline V gene encodes CDR1 SEHNR and CDR2 FQNEAQ (reference sequence). The CDR3, as DNA: TGTGCCAGCAGCTGGAAACAGGGGCAGAGCTCTGGAAACACCATATATTTT. It codes for CASSWKQGQSSGNTIYF.

The chain joins TRBV19 to TRBJ2-2; tentative D call: TRBD2 (6 bases). Germline-derived CDR1 and CDR2 are LNHDA and SQIVND (reference sequence). V was pared by 5 bases and J by 2 bases, with 9 bases between. The CDR3 is 14 amino acids. The CDR3 DNA reads TGTGCCAGTAGTTGGGGGGTTAACACCGGGGAGCTGTTTTTT. Protein sequence: CASSWGVNTGELFF.

The CDR3 sequence: CASSPAGQLNTEAFF. The CDR3 DNA reads TGCGCCAGCAGCCCCGCGGGACAGCTGAACACTGAAGCTTTCTTT. This chain joins TRBV5-1 and TRBJ1-1; TRBD1 aligns across 7 bases. From germline, CDR1 is SGHRS and CDR2 YFSETQ. The V and J ends lost 4 bases and 0 bases, in that order; junction bases with no gene match: 6. The CDR3 loop spans 15 amino acids.

This rearrangement joins TRBV27 to TRBJ2-7; 9 bases are shared with TRBD2. The CDR3 is 14 amino acids. Germline-derived CDR1 and CDR2 are MNHEY and SMNVEV (reference sequence). Germline trimming cut 6 bases from V and 6 bases from J; bases unmatched to any gene: 9. This CDR3 is CASRVSGGGPEQYF. CDR3 nucleotide sequence: TGTGCCAGCAGGGTTAGCGGGGGCGGACCCGAGCAGTACTTC.

The chain couples TRBV6-5 to TRBJ1-1, with D hard to call. V shed 0 bases and J shed 8 bases, with 10 bases lying between them. The germline gives CDR1 MNHEY, CDR2 SVGAGI. This CDR3 comprises 13 residues. This CDR3 reads CASSYSANWEAFF. For the CDR3, the DNA is TGTGCCAGCAGTTACTCGGCCAATTGGGAAGCTTTCTTT.

The CDR3 DNA reads TGTGCCAGTAGTATGGGACAGGCCAAGGAGACCCAGTACTTC. It yields the protein CASSMGQAKETQYF. The genes are TRBV19 and TRBJ2-5; 8 positions match TRBD1. The CDR3 is made up of 14 amino acids. The ends lost 3 bases at V and 5 bases at J; junction bases unmatched: 5. CDR1 and CDR2 from the germline V gene are LNHDA and SQIVND (reference sequence).

This clone was recorded once. This rearrangement joins TRBV18 to TRBJ2-1; TRBD1 matches 8 bases. The CDR3 is 13 amino acids. J was trimmed by 12 bases and V by 4 bases; bases with no gene match: 8. Germline CDR1 reads KGHSH; CDR2 reads LQKENI. The CDR3 region is CASSRGQGGRQFF. CDR3 DNA: TGTGCCAGCTCACGCGGACAGGGTGGCAGGCAGTTCTTC.

This clone was observed a few times. The chain employs TRBV27 and TRBJ2-7, with 8 bases aligning to TRBD1. Germline trimming cut 6 bases from V and 2 bases from J; bases unmatched to any gene: 9. Germline values: CDR1 MNHEY, CDR2 SMNVEV (reference sequence). CDR3 size: 15 residues. The CDR3 loop reads CASSLQGTGAYEQYF. The DNA of the CDR3 is TGTGCCAGCAGCCTCCAAGGGACAGGTGCCTACGAGCAGTACTTC.

The J gene is TRBJ2-7, the V gene TRBV2; a possible D gene is TRBD1 (6 bases). The V end was cut by 0 bases, the J end by 3 bases, with 12 bases between. The length of the CDR3 is 15 residues. In germline, CDR1 is SNHLY, CDR2 FYNNEI. The CDR3 nucleotides are TGTGCCAGCAGTGAAGCGCCCGGCAGGGGCTACGAGCAGTACTTC. This gives the protein CASSEAPGRGYEQYF.

As regards this clone: The same CDR3 also results from other DNA sequences found in this sample. J is TRBJ1-3 and V is TRBV4-2; D uncertain. V gave up 1 base and J gave up 2 bases, with 9 bases separating them. CDR1 is LGHNA, CDR2 YNFKEQ, per germline. This CDR3 has 15 amino acids. The CDR3 DNA follows: TGTGCCAGCAGCCAAGTTACGGGAGCTGGAAACACCATATATTTT. The encoded protein is CASSQVTGAGNTIYF.